The 19 T cell receptor beta chains below come from one sample, sequenced in a study of radiation and T cells in renal cell carcinoma. The time point: baseline pretreatment blood. Treatment specified: 15 Gy SBRT to primary tumor, nephrectomy 4 weeks later. TCRdb's table, derived via immunoSEQ multiplex PCR, lists solely in-frame clones and lacks some. The repertoire holds about 130,000 clones, with nearly 90% as singletons. This sample comprised blood, obtained from a patient whose treatment included radiotherapy and nephrectomy. These receptor sequences come from a woman in her fifties or sixties with renal cell carcinoma.

This clone showed up just once. The rearrangement joins TRBV7-2 to TRBJ2-3; D unresolved. Germline assignment: CDR1 SGHTA and CDR2 FQGNSA. The V end lost 1 base, the J end lost 4 bases, and 6 bases lay between the germline ends. The CDR3 contains 13 residues. The CDR3 loop is CASSLDLPDTQYF. For the CDR3, the DNA is TGTGCCAGCAGCTTAGATCTACCAGATACGCAGTATTTT.

The chain joins TRBV2 to TRBJ1-5, with D tentatively TRBD1 (5 bases). Looked up from germline, CDR1 is SNHLY and CDR2 is FYNNEI. The CDR3 is made up of 15 amino acids. V lost 7 bases, J lost 3 bases, and 16 bases lay in between. The CDR3 region has the DNA TGTGCCAGCAATCCAACCCGACAGTCCAATCAGCCCCAGCATTTT. As protein: CASNPTRQSNQPQHF.

This clone came up once. J is TRBJ2-7 and V is TRBV6-1; the match to TRBD2 covers 15 bases. Germline V lookup: CDR1 MNHNS, CDR2 SASEGT. This CDR3 comprises 16 residues. Germline trimming cut 4 bases from V and 4 bases from J; bases unmatched to any gene: 5. The CDR3 sequence: CASSAGTSGGIYEQYF. In nucleotides, the CDR3 is TGTGCCAGCAGTGCAGGGACTAGCGGGGGGATATACGAGCAGTACTTC.

The genes are TRBV19 and TRBJ2-7; no reliable D call. The germline V gene has CDR1 LNHDA and CDR2 SQIVND (reference sequence). The CDR3 loop spans 14 amino acids. The germline V and J ends were trimmed by 1 base and 1 base, with 8 bases remaining between them. CDR3 sequence (DNA): TGTGCCAGTAGTATAGGGACCTTGTCCTACGAGCAGTACTTC. Its translation is CASSIGTLSYEQYF.

This clone was detected a few times. This chain joins TRBV7-9 and TRBJ2-7, with TRBD2 matching over 12 bases. This CDR3 spans 15 amino acids. Germline V lookup: CDR1 SEHNR, CDR2 FQNEAQ (reference sequence). The trim removed 5 bases at V and 5 bases at J, leaving 7 bases unmatched. The CDR3 bases are TGTGCCAGCAGCGCACTAGCGGGGGGCCCTCACGAGCAGTACTTC. Encoded protein: CASSALAGGPHEQYF.

The CDR3 reads CASSFPGGRTDTQYF. In DNA, the CDR3 is TGTGCCAGCAGCTTCCCCGGGGGGAGGACAGATACGCAGTATTTT. The J gene is TRBJ2-3, the V gene TRBV7-9, with 7 bases identical to TRBD2. With 3 bases clipped from V and 3 bases from J, the junction kept 6 bases outside the gene matches. Per the germline V gene, CDR1 is SEHNR and CDR2 is FQNEAQ (reference sequence). This CDR3 has 15 amino acids.

The gene calls are TRBV7-2 and TRBJ2-7; 10 bases align to TRBD2. The CDR3 is 13 residues long. V lost 7 bases and J lost 7; bases outside the gene matches: 7. The germline CDR1 and CDR2 sequences are SGHTA and FQGNSA. CDR3 DNA: TGTGCCAGCACCCCTAGCGGGGGTCCGGAGCAGTACTTC. Protein product: CASTPSGGPEQYF.

CDR3 DNA sequence: TGTGCCAGCAGCTTAGCATTGGACCGAGATACGCAGTATTTT. Translating gives CASSLALDRDTQYF. The rearrangement uses TRBV7-9 and TRBJ2-3; no definite D call. The germline V gene has CDR1 SEHNR and CDR2 FQNEAQ (reference sequence). CDR3 size: 14 residues. The V end was cut by 0 bases, the J end by 5 bases, with 9 bases between.

The genes are TRBV19 and TRBJ2-3; the D gene is possibly TRBD2 (6 bases). Germline lookup yields CDR1 LNHDA and CDR2 SQIVND (reference sequence). CDR3 length equals 14 residues. The V end lost 6 bases, the J end lost 7 bases, and 17 bases lay between the germline ends. In DNA form, the CDR3 reads TGTGCCAGTAGGGAAGCGGGCCTTGGAAATACGCAGTATTTT. Translating gives CASREAGLGNTQYF.

This chain uses TRBV19 with TRBJ1-2; D is undetermined. The CDR3 spans 13 residues. Per the germline V gene, CDR1 is LNHDA and CDR2 is SQIVND (reference sequence). The V gene lost 6 bases and the J gene lost 3 bases, with 11 bases spanning the gap. As DNA, the CDR3 is TGTGCCAGTAGACTCGGACTAGACTATGGCTACACCTTC. Its translation is CASRLGLDYGYTF. Supplemented by reference TRBV19 and TRBJ1-2, the full variable domain reads DGGITQSPKYLFRKEGQNVTLSCEQNLNHDAMYWYRQDPGQGLRLIYYSQIVNDFQKGDIAEGYSVSREKKESFPLTVTSAQKNPTAFYLCASRLGLDYGYTFGSGTRLTVV.

The chain carries TRBV7-2 and TRBJ2-1; D is unresolved. Germline V gene lookup returns CDR1 SGHTA and CDR2 FQGNSA. The V end lost 6 bases, the J end lost 0 bases, and 9 bases lay between the germline ends. The CDR3 spans 14 residues. CDR3 sequence reads: CASSIHSSYNEQFF. The CDR3 bases are TGTGCCAGCAGTATCCATAGCTCCTACAATGAGCAGTTCTTC.

The CDR3 loop is CASSLEGDTGYGANVLTF. The CDR3 DNA is TGTGCCAGCAGCTTGGAGGGGGATACAGGGTACGGGGCCAACGTCCTGACTTTC. The chain employs TRBV7-3 and TRBJ2-6; either TRBD1 or TRBD2 may supply D (6 bases each). Germline CDR1 reads SGHTA; CDR2 reads FQGTGA. The ends were cut back, 3 bases at V and 4 bases at J, with 19 bases in the middle. The CDR3 length is 18 residues.

This chain uses TRBV19 with TRBJ2-6, with 9 bases fitting TRBD1. Germline V gives CDR1 LNHDA, CDR2 SQIVND (reference sequence). Trimming took 6 bases from V and 2 from J; bases not matched to a gene: 11. The CDR3 loop spans 18 amino acids. CDR3 region: CASRSPGQGFAGANVLTF. CDR3 DNA sequence: TGTGCCAGTAGATCCCCGGGACAGGGATTTGCTGGGGCCAACGTCCTGACTTTC.

The chain carries TRBV7-9 and TRBJ2-2, with D possibly being TRBD1 or TRBD2 (5 bases each). CDR1 is SEHNR, CDR2 FQNEAQ, per germline (reference sequence). This CDR3 is built from 14 residues. With 7 bases removed from V and 2 bases from J, the gap between germline ends came to 11 bases. The CDR3 reads CASNWGPNTGELFF. CDR3 nucleotide sequence: TGTGCCAGCAACTGGGGACCTAACACCGGGGAGCTGTTTTTT.

The V gene is TRBV7-6, the J gene TRBJ1-5; D may be TRBD1 (5 bases). Trimming shortened V by 3 bases and J by 0 bases, and 12 bases separated the two germline ends. In germline, CDR1 is SGHVS, CDR2 FNYEAQ. The CDR3 contains 16 residues. The CDR3 reads CASSLGPGNSNQPQHF. The CDR3 DNA sequence: TGTGCCAGCAGCTTGGGGCCGGGGAATAGCAATCAGCCCCAGCATTTT. Using reference TRBV7-6 and TRBJ1-5 for the parts outside the CDR3, the full variable domain is GAGVSQSPRYKVTKRGQDVALRCDPISGHVSLYWYRQALGQGPEFLTYFNYEAQQDKSGLPNDRFSAERPEGSISTLTIQRTEQRDSAMYRCASSLGPGNSNQPQHFGDGTRLSIL.

The chain links TRBV7-9 to TRBJ2-3; 14 bases agree with TRBD2. Germline assignment: CDR1 SEHNR and CDR2 FQNEAQ (reference sequence). V lost 5 bases to trimming and J lost 6 bases; unmatched junction nucleotides: 7. The CDR3 contains 16 residues. CDR3 sequence reads: CASSTRTSGGSDTQYF. The DNA of the CDR3 is TGTGCCAGCAGCACCCGGACTAGCGGGGGGTCGGATACGCAGTATTTT.

This chain connects TRBV18 to TRBJ2-5; 13 nucleotides line up with TRBD2. This CDR3 has 18 residues. Germline V gives CDR1 KGHSH, CDR2 LQKENI. V was clipped by 5 bases and J by 0 bases; unmatched bases: 9. The CDR3 nucleotides are TGTGCCAGCTCATACCAATTGACTAGCGGGGGGTACCAAGAGACCCAGTACTTC. Protein: CASSYQLTSGGYQETQYF.

The V call is TRBV19, the J call TRBJ2-5; 8 bases match TRBD1. The V gene end was trimmed by 7 bases and the J gene end by 5 bases; junction bases not matched to a gene: 12. CDR3 size: 15 residues. The germline V gene encodes CDR1 LNHDA and CDR2 SQIVND (reference sequence). The CDR3 sequence is CASTRGAGGWETQYF. The CDR3 DNA reads as TGTGCCAGTACCAGAGGAGCAGGGGGCTGGGAGACCCAGTACTTC.

The chain has TRBV6-5 and TRBJ2-7; D is uncertain. Germline CDR1 MNHEY, CDR2 SVGAGI. Trimming removed 4 bases from V and 6 bases from J, with 16 bases in between. The CDR3 is made up of 14 amino acids. DNA for the CDR3: TGTGCCAGCAGTTTGGACCGGGTGTTGGGCGAGCAGTACTTC. Its protein product is CASSLDRVLGEQYF.